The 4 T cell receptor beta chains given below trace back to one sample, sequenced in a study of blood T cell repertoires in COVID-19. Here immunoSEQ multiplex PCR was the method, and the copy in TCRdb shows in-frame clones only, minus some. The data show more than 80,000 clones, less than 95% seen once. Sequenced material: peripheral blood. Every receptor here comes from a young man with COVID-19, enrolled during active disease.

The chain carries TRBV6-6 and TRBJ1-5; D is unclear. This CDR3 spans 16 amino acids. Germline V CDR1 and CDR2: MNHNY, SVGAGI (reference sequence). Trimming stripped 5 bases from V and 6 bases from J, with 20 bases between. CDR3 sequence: CASSTRPRPLGQPQHF. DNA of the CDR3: TGTGCCAGCAGTACACGTCCTAGGCCATTAGGTCAGCCCCAGCATTTT.

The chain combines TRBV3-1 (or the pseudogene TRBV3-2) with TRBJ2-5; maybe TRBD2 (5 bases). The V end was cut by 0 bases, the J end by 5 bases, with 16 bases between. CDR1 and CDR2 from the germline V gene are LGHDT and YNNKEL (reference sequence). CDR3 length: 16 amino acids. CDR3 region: CASSQDPSFGRETQYF. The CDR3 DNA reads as TGTGCCAGCAGCCAAGATCCTAGCTTTGGTAGGGAGACCCAGTACTTC.

The CDR3 DNA is TGCAGCGTTGCCCTCCGAGGTGGAAACACCATATATTTT. Amino acids: CSVALRGGNTIYF. This chain uses TRBV29-1 with TRBJ1-3; D is unclear. This CDR3 spans 13 amino acids. Germline V gene sequence: CDR1 SQVTM, CDR2 ANQGSEA. With 4 bases removed from V and 3 bases from J, the gap between germline ends came to 10 bases.

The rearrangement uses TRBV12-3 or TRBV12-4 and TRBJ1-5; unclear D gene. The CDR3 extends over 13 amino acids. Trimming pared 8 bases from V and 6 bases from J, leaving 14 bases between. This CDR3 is CASSPNAVQPQHF. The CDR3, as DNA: TGTGCCAGCTCACCCAACGCGGTTCAGCCCCAGCATTTT.